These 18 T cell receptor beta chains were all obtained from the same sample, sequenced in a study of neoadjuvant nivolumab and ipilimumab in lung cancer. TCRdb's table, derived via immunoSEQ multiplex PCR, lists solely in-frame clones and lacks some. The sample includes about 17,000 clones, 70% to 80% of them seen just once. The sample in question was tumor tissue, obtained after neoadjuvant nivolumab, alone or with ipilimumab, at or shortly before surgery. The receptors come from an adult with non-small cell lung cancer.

CDR3 protein: CASSYRRGNYEQYF. CDR3 bases: TGTGCCAGCAGTTACCGGCGGGGGAACTACGAGCAGTACTTC. This sequence joins TRBV6-5 and TRBJ2-7; 7 nucleotides match TRBD2. Trimming at V came to 2 bases and at J to 3 bases, leaving 4 bases not matched to a gene. The CDR3 extends over 14 amino acids. Germline V lookup: CDR1 MNHEY, CDR2 SVGAGI.

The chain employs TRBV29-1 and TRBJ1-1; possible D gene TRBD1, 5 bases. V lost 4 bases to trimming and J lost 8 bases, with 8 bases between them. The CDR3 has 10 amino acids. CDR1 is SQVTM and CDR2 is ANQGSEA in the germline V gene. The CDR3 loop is CSVGYREAFF. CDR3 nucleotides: TGCAGCGTTGGTTACAGGGAAGCTTTCTTT.

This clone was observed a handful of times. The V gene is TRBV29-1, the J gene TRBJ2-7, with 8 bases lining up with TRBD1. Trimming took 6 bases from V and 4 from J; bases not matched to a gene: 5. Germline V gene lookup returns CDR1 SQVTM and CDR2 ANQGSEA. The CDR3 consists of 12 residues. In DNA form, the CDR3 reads TGCAGCGTGGTTACAGGGGGTTACGAGCAGTACTTC. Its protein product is CSVVTGGYEQYF.

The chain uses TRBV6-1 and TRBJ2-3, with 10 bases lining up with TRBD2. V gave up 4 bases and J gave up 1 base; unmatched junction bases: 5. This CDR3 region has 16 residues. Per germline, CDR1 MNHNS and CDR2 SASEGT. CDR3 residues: CASSGVTSGGTDTQYF. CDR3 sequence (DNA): TGTGCCAGCAGTGGGGTTACTAGCGGGGGCACAGATACGCAGTATTTT.

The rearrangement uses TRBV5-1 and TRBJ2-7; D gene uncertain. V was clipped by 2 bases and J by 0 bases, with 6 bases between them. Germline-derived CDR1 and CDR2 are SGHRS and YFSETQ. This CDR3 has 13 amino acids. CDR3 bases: TGCGCCAGCAGCTTCCAGAACTCCTACGAGCAGTACTTC. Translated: CASSFQNSYEQYF.

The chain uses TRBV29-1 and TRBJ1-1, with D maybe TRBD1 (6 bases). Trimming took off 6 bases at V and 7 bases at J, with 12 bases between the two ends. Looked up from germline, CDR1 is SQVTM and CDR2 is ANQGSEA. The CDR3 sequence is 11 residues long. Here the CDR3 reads CSVRDTREAFF. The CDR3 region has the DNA TGCAGCGTCCGGGACACCCGTGAAGCTTTCTTT.

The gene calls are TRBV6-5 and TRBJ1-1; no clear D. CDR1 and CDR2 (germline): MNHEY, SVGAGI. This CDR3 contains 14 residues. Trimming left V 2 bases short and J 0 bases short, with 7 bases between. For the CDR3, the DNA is TGTGCCAGCAGTTACGGGAACCTGAACACTGAAGCTTTCTTT. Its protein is CASSYGNLNTEAFF.

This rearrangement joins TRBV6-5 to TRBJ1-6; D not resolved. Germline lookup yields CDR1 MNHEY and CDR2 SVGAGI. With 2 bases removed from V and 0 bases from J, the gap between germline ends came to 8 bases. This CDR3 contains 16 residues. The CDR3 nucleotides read TGTGCCAGCAGTTACGCCACAGACTCCTATAATTCACCCCTCCACTTT. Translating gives CASSYATDSYNSPLHF.

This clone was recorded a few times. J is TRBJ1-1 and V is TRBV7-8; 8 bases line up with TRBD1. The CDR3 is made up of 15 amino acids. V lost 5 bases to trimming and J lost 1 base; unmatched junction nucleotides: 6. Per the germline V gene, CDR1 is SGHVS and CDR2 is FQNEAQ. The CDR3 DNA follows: TGTGCCAGCAGCCGCCAGGGGGCCTCGAACACTGAAGCTTTCTTT. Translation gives CASSRQGASNTEAFF.

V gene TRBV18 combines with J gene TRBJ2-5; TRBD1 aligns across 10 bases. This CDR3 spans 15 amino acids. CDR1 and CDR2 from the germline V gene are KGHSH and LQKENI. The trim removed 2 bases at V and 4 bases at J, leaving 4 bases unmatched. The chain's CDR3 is CASSPNRDRGETQYF. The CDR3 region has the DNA TGTGCCAGCTCACCAAACCGGGACAGGGGAGAGACCCAGTACTTC. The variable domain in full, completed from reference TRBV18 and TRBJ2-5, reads NAGVMQNPRHLVRRRGQEARLRCSPMKGHSHVYWYRQLPEEGLKFMVYLQKENIIDESGMPKERFSAEFPKEGPSILRIQQVVRGDSAAYFCASSPNRDRGETQYFGPGTRLLVL.

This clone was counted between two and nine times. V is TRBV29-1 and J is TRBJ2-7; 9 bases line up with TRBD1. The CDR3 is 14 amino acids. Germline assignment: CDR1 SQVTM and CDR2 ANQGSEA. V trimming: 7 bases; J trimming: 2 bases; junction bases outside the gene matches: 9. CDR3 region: CSAETGTGTYEQYF. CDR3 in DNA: TGCAGCGCTGAGACCGGGACAGGGACCTACGAGCAGTACTTC.

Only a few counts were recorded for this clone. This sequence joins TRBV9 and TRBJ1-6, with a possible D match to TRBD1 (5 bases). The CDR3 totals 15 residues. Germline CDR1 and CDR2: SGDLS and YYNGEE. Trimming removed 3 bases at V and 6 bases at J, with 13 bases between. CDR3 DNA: TGTGCCAGCAGCGGGCGGGACGATTCTAATTCACCCCTCCACTTT. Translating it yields CASSGRDDSNSPLHF. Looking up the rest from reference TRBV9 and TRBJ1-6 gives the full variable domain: DSGVTQTPKHLITATGQRVTLRCSPRSGDLSVYWYQQSLDQGLQFLIQYYNGEERAKGNILERFSAQQFPDLHSELNLSSLELGDSALYFCASSGRDDSNSPLHFGNGTRLTVT.

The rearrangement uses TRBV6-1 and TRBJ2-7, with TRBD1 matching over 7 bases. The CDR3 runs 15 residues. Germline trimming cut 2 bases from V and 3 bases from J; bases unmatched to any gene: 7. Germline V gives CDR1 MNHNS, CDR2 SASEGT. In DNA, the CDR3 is TGTGCCAGCAGTGAAATAAGGGGGCACGGCTACGAGCAGTACTTC. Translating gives CASSEIRGHGYEQYF.

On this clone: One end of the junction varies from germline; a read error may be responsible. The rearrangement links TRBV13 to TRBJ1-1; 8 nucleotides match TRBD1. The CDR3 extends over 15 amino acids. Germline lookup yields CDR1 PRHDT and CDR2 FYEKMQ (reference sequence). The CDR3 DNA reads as TGTGCCAGCAGCGTAGGGACAGGTTCGAACACTGAAGCTTTCTTT. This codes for CASSVGTGSNTEAFF.

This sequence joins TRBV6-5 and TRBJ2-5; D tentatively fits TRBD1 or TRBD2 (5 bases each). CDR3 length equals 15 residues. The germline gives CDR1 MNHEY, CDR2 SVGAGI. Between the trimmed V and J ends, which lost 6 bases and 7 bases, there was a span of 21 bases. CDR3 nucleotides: TGTGCCAGCAGCCTCGAAGGGACCGGATCTACGACCCAGTACTTC. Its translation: CASSLEGTGSTTQYF.

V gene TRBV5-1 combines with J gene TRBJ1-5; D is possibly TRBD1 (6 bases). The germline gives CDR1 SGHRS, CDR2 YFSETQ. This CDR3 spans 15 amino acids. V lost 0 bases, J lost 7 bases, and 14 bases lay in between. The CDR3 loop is CASSLEGGAWQPQHF. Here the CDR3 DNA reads TGCGCCAGCAGCTTGGAAGGGGGGGCTTGGCAGCCCCAGCATTTT.

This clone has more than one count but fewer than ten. The DNA for the CDR3 is TGCAGCGTTTGCTTTAGTACTGAAGCTTTCTTT. It codes for CSVCFSTEAFF. The chain carries TRBV29-1 and TRBJ1-1; D ambiguous. The CDR3 consists of 11 residues. Germline V lookup: CDR1 SQVTM, CDR2 ANQGSEA. With 5 bases removed from V and 5 bases from J, the gap between germline ends came to 9 bases.

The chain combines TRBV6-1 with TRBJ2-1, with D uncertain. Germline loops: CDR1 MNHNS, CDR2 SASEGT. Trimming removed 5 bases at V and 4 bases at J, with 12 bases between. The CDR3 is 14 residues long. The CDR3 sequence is CASSPDVLYNEQFF. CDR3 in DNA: TGTGCCAGCAGTCCTGACGTCTTATACAATGAGCAGTTCTTC.